This is a list of T cell receptor beta chains from one sample in a study of cytomegalovirus exposure and HLA in healthy donors. The data were produced by immunoSEQ multiplex PCR, yet TCRdb's version contains in-frame clones alone and is incomplete. The repertoire has some 130,000 clones, 70% to 75% of them found once; the top ten carry approximately 7%. Sequenced material: PBMCs. These receptors originate from a male donor in good health and CMV-seronegative. Both conserved end residues are part of each CDR3.

v_call,cdr3_aa
TRBV5-1,CASSATSGDYNEQFF
TRBV6-4,CASSQTGGGQPQHF
TRBV19,CASSIDNRALFYTF
TRBV25-1,CASKGSSNQPQHF
TRBV7-9,CASGSGTDILREQYF
TRBV7-8,CASSLVPRGNTEAFF
TRBV6-5,CASSYGTGDLSYEQYF
TRBV18,CASSPRQSEETQYF
TRBV7-9,CSSSFGRGPYF
TRBV7-6,CASSPTGGEQYF